This T cell receptor (beta chain) was sequenced during a study of control samples from healthy donors and cancer patients. Germline assignment: CDR1 SGHTA and CDR2 FQGNSA. The CDR3 extends over 14 amino acids. Trimming stripped 2 bases from V and 5 bases from J, with 12 bases between. Assay: immunoSEQ multiplex PCR; the TCRdb copy retains only in-frame clones and omits some. This table holds approximately 150,000 clones, roughly 88% found once. The J gene is TRBJ2-5, the V gene TRBV7-2, with D possibly matching TRBD1 (5 bases). The TCR comes from a man aged 18 to 30 in good health. The sample comprised blood. CDR3 bases: TGTGCCAGCAGCTTACAGGGTTTTAGGGAGACCCAGTACTTC. This codes for CASSLQGFRETQYF.